This entry concerns a single T cell receptor beta chain. A read error may account for a junction end that differs from germline. The data are from a study of blood T cell repertoires in COVID-19. Study summary: Both acute and convalescent COVID-19 samples were obtained from the United States, Italy and Spain. T cells, B-cell-depleted T cells, or PBMCs supplied cDNA or gDNA.

The authors' processing: The assay estimated nucleated cells by amplifying reference gene primers. Measured with immunoSEQ multiplex PCR; TCRdb has only the in-frame clones, and not every one. The V and J calls and clone size are taken from that table; D and trimming were inferred from the DNA. The sample lists about 150,000 clones; around 83% were seen once. Seattle patients were enrolled during active infection and followed longitudinally. The sequenced sample was peripheral blood. The TCR originated in a woman aged 55-70 years with COVID-19, enrolled during active disease.

The CDR3 region is CASSSRLNTEAFF. CDR3 nucleotides: TGTGCTAGCAGTTCGAGGTTGAACACTGAAGCTTTCTTT. The chain is built from TRBV7-7 and TRBJ1-1; D uncertain. This CDR3 region has 13 residues. The germline V gene encodes CDR1 SSHAT and CDR2 FNYEAQ (reference sequence).